The next 4 T cell receptor beta chains were all read from a single sample in a study of cytomegalovirus exposure and HLA in healthy donors (dated by TCRdb to the late 2010s). Library method: the immunoSEQ multiplex PCR assay. For the multiplex PCR, a mixture combining 60 forward primers for TCR Vbeta segments and 13 reverse primers for TCR Jbeta segments was used. Held by TCRdb, this immuneACCESS table contains in-frame sequences only and omits some clones. Under half of the omission traces to an unresolved V gene where checked; the cause of the rest is unknown. The table for this sample lists around 200,000 clones; roughly 77% of them were counted only once. Together, the top ten hold approximately 4.8% of the sample. The sequencing sample was made of PBMCs. These receptors came from a young man in good health and CMV-seropositive.

This clone has a handful of counts. This chain links TRBV10-2 with TRBJ1-1; 7 nucleotides align to TRBD1. The germline CDR1 and CDR2 sequences are WSHSY and SAAADI. The CDR3 has 12 amino acids. V was clipped by 4 bases and J by 7 bases; unmatched bases: 3. The CDR3, as DNA: TGCGCCAGCAGTGTGGGACAGATTGAAGCTTTCTTT. It specifies CASSVGQIEAFF.

This chain links TRBV5-1 with TRBJ1-4, with D possibly being TRBD1 (6 bases). V was pared by 4 bases and J by 4 bases, with 11 bases between. The germline V gene has CDR1 SGHRS and CDR2 YFSETQ. This CDR3 comprises 14 residues. The CDR3 sequence: CASSPDSRNEKLFF. CDR3 DNA sequence: TGCGCCAGCAGCCCGGACAGCCGTAATGAAAAACTGTTTTTT.

In this sample, this clone turned up a few times. This sequence joins TRBV30 and TRBJ2-5; 8 positions agree with TRBD1. The germline V gene has CDR1 GTSNPN and CDR2 SVGIG (reference sequence). The CDR3 consists of 13 residues. The ends lost 2 bases at V and 5 bases at J; junction bases unmatched: 4. CDR3 bases: TGTGCCTGGAGTCAGGGGGCGGTTGAGACCCAGTACTTC. This gives the protein CAWSQGAVETQYF.

V and J are TRBV10-3 and TRBJ2-5; no firm D call. Germline lookup yields CDR1 ENHRY and CDR2 SYGVKD. The CDR3 is made up of 14 amino acids. Trimming removed 3 bases at V and 2 bases at J, with 10 bases between. The chain's CDR3 is CAISDGQSQETQYF. CDR3 DNA: TGTGCCATCAGTGATGGGCAGTCACAAGAGACCCAGTACTTC.